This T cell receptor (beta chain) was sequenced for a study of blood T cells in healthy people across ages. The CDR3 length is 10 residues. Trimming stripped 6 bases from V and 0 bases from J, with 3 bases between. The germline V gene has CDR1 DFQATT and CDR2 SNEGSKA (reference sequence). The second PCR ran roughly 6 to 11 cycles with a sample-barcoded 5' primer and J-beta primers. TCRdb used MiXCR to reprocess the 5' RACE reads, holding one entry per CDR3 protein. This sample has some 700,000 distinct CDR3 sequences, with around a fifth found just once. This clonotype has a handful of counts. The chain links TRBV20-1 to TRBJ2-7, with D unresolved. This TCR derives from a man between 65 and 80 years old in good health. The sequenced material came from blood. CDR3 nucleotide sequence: TGCAGTGCCGACTCCTACGAGCAGTACTTC. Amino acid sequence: CSADSYEQYF.